The 21 T cell receptor beta chains listed next were all sequenced from one sample in a study of blood T cell repertoires in COVID-19. Here immunoSEQ multiplex PCR was the method, and the copy in TCRdb shows in-frame clones only, minus some. Of about 280,000 clones in the sample, 85% were seen once. Source material: PBMCs or T cells enriched from blood (not recorded which). The receptors originated from a woman in her fifties or sixties who had recovered from COVID-19.

The chain couples TRBV2 to TRBJ1-3; TRBD1 might be the D (6 bases). Germline assignment: CDR1 SNHLY and CDR2 FYNNEI. Trimming removed 11 bases at V and 4 bases at J, with 21 bases between. This CDR3 region has 15 residues. CDR3 protein: CAGGGHPNRGNTIYF. CDR3 nucleotide sequence: TGTGCCGGGGGGGGACACCCAAATAGAGGAAACACCATATATTTT.

In its sample, this clone was seen a few times. The rearrangement uses TRBV24-1 and TRBJ2-1; 7 bases are a match to TRBD2. The CDR3 extends over 16 amino acids. The trim removed 3 bases at V and 6 bases at J, leaving 10 bases unmatched. From germline, CDR1 is KGHDR and CDR2 SFDVKD. The CDR3 nucleotides are TGTGCCACCAGTGATGCGCAGGGAGGGTCGGCCAATGAGCAGTTCTTC. Protein sequence: CATSDAQGGSANEQFF.

V usage is TRBV7-2 and J usage is TRBJ2-4; unclear D gene. The CDR3 has 14 amino acids. Per the germline V gene, CDR1 is SGHTA and CDR2 is FQGNSA. With 5 bases removed from V and 0 bases from J, the gap between germline ends came to 8 bases. CDR3 amino acids: CASSPLGAKNIQYF. In DNA, the CDR3 is TGTGCCAGCAGCCCCCTCGGAGCCAAAAACATTCAGTACTTC.

CDR3 DNA: TGTGCCACCACGGGACAGGTCACCGGGGAGCTGTTTTTT. It specifies CATTGQVTGELFF. The chain combines TRBV2 with TRBJ2-2; 8 bases align to TRBD1. The V and J ends lost 10 bases and 4 bases, in that order; junction bases with no gene match: 5. Germline CDR1 reads SNHLY; CDR2 reads FYNNEI. The CDR3 totals 13 residues. Filled out from reference TRBV2 and TRBJ2-2, the complete variable domain reads EPEVTQTPSHQVTQMGQEVILRCVPISNHLYFYWYRQILGQKVEFLVSFYNNEISEKSEIFDDQFSVERPDGSNFTLKIRSTKLEDSAMYFCATTGQVTGELFFGEGSRLTVL.

The chain recombines TRBV10-2 with TRBJ1-2; 7 nucleotides line up with TRBD1. Germline lookup yields CDR1 WSHSY and CDR2 SAAADI. With V trimmed by 5 bases and J by 4 bases, 13 bases remained unmatched. The CDR3 length is 16 residues. This chain's CDR3 is CASSRLQTGIAYGYTF. Written as DNA, the CDR3 is TGCGCCAGCAGTCGACTTCAGACAGGGATAGCCTATGGCTACACCTTC.

The chain employs TRBV13 and TRBJ2-7; 8 bases align to TRBD2. Germline trimming cut 5 bases from V and 3 bases from J; bases unmatched to any gene: 3. The germline V gene has CDR1 PRHDT and CDR2 FYEKMQ (reference sequence). This CDR3 has 13 residues. CDR3 sequence: CASSLGTSYEQYF. The CDR3 DNA is TGTGCCAGCAGCCTCGGGACTAGCTACGAGCAGTACTTC.

This sequence joins TRBV5-1 and TRBJ1-1, with a weak D call TRBD1 (5 bases). This CDR3 has 14 residues. Germline CDR1 and CDR2: SGHRS and YFSETQ. V was shortened by 2 bases and J by 1 base, with 9 bases between the two germline ends. The CDR3 DNA is TGCGCCAGCAGCTTCCGAACAGGGAACACTGAAGCTTTCTTT. It translates to CASSFRTGNTEAFF.

The V and J genes are TRBV19 and TRBJ2-7; D is uncertain. Trimming took off 0 bases at V and 5 bases at J, with 8 bases between the two ends. The CDR3 loop spans 13 amino acids. Per germline, CDR1 LNHDA and CDR2 SQIVND (reference sequence). The CDR3 reads CASSIEGSNEQYF. The CDR3 nucleotides read TGTGCCAGTAGTATAGAGGGTAGCAACGAGCAGTACTTC.

The count of this clone is one. The chain joins TRBV12-3 or TRBV12-4 to TRBJ1-2; D not certain. Trimming left V 3 bases short and J 8 bases short, with 10 bases between. The CDR3 loop spans 12 amino acids. The chain's CDR3 is CASSFRGNGYTF. The DNA of the CDR3 is TGTGCCAGCAGTTTTAGAGGGAACGGCTACACCTTC.

V gene TRBV6-1 combines with J gene TRBJ2-6, with 9 positions matching TRBD2. J lost 0 bases, V lost 1 base, and 1 base had no gene match. The CDR3 contains 17 residues. Germline CDR1 is MNHNS and CDR2 is SASEGT. CDR3 in DNA: TGTGCCAGCAGTGAAGGACTAGCGGTCTCTGGGGCCAACGTCCTGACTTTC. Its protein product is CASSEGLAVSGANVLTF.

This clone was counted a few times. CDR3 in amino acids: CASRGDTDTQYF. The CDR3 DNA reads as TGTGCCAGCAGGGGAGACACAGATACGCAGTATTTT. The V gene is TRBV9, the J gene TRBJ2-3, with D maybe TRBD2 (5 bases). The germline gives CDR1 SGDLS, CDR2 YYNGEE. The length of the CDR3 is 12 residues. Deletions cut 5 bases from V and 2 bases from J, with 6 bases between. The whole variable domain, filled in from reference TRBV9 and TRBJ2-3, reads DSGVTQTPKHLITATGQRVTLRCSPRSGDLSVYWYQQSLDQGLQFLIQYYNGEERAKGNILERFSAQQFPDLHSELNLSSLELGDSALYFCASRGDTDTQYFGPGTRLTVL.

The CDR3, as DNA: TGTGCCAGCACAGGGACTAGCAACACCGGGGAGCTGTTTTTT. It yields the protein CASTGTSNTGELFF. J is TRBJ2-2 and V is TRBV11-2, with 9 bases identical to TRBD2. The CDR3 runs to 14 residues. The V and J ends lost 7 bases and 2 bases, in that order; junction bases with no gene match: 2. Germline V gene sequence: CDR1 SGHAT, CDR2 FQNNGV.

The chain has TRBV6-2 or TRBV6-3 and TRBJ1-2, with D possibly being TRBD1 (6 bases). V lost 4 bases and J lost 2, with 14 bases in between. This CDR3 has 15 residues. Germline assignment: CDR1 MNHEY and CDR2 SVGEGT. Here the CDR3 DNA reads TGTGCCAGCAGTTCTCTATGGACAGTCAACTATGGCTACACCTTC. Its translation: CASSSLWTVNYGYTF.

The chain couples TRBV3-1 (or the pseudogene TRBV3-2) to TRBJ2-3; 11 nucleotides agree with TRBD1. Germline V lookup: CDR1 LGHDT, CDR2 YNNKEL (reference sequence). V lost 0 bases to trimming and J lost 4 bases; unmatched junction nucleotides: 6. The CDR3 extends over 17 amino acids. The CDR3 DNA follows: TGTGCCAGCAGCCAAGATCAGCGGACAGGGGGCGCAGATACGCAGTATTTT. This sequence encodes CASSQDQRTGGADTQYF.

The chain carries TRBV11-3 and TRBJ2-3, with D unresolved. The CDR3 is 13 amino acids. Germline V gene lookup returns CDR1 SGHNT and CDR2 YENEEA. Trimming pared 2 bases from V and 4 bases from J, leaving 7 bases between. CDR3 sequence: CASSLSEADTQYF. CDR3 DNA sequence: TGTGCCAGCAGCTTAAGCGAGGCAGATACGCAGTATTTT.

V and J are TRBV7-2 and TRBJ2-2; TRBD2 aligns across 13 bases. The CDR3 runs 15 residues. The trim removed 6 bases at V and 5 bases at J, leaving 3 bases unmatched. Germline V gives CDR1 SGHTA, CDR2 FQGNSA. This CDR3 reads CASSRTSGSTGELFF. CDR3 DNA sequence: TGTGCCAGCAGTAGGACTAGCGGGAGTACCGGGGAGCTGTTTTTT.

J is TRBJ1-6 and V is TRBV27; 7 bases are shared with TRBD1. The CDR3 consists of 15 residues. Trimming removed 0 bases from V and 6 bases from J; junction bases left unmatched: 2. Per germline, CDR1 MNHEY and CDR2 SMNVEV (reference sequence). CDR3 nucleotide sequence: TGTGCCAGCAGTTTATCCGGGACAGCTAATTCACCCCTCCACTTT. It yields the protein CASSLSGTANSPLHF.

V usage is TRBV3-1 (or the pseudogene TRBV3-2) and J usage is TRBJ2-2; no clear D gene. The ends were cut back, 1 base at V and 6 bases at J, with 3 bases in the middle. CDR1 LGHDT and CDR2 YNNKEL come from the germline V gene (reference sequence). The CDR3 consists of 12 residues. The CDR3 DNA follows: TGTGCCAGCAGCCAAGGCGCCGGGGAGCTGTTTTTT. Its translation is CASSQGAGELFF.

This chain connects TRBV7-9 to TRBJ1-3; tentative D call: TRBD1 (5 bases). Trimming stripped 6 bases from V and 0 bases from J, with 6 bases between. The CDR3 runs 13 residues. Germline assignment: CDR1 SEHNR and CDR2 FQNEAQ (reference sequence). The chain's CDR3 is CASRDISGNTIYF. Written as DNA, the CDR3 is TGTGCCAGCAGGGACATCTCTGGAAACACCATATATTTT.

The rearrangement joins TRBV20-1 to TRBJ2-7; tentative D call: TRBD2 (5 bases). This CDR3 region has 14 residues. Germline V gene lookup returns CDR1 DFQATT and CDR2 SNEGSKA (reference sequence). V was shortened by 5 bases and J by 5 bases, with 19 bases between the two germline ends. The CDR3 protein is CSAGGPPRAHEQYF. For the CDR3, the DNA is TGCAGTGCTGGTGGTCCCCCGAGGGCCCACGAGCAGTACTTC.

The chain has TRBV7-6 and TRBJ1-4; perhaps TRBD1 as D (6 bases). The V gene lost 5 bases and the J gene lost 7 bases, with 17 bases spanning the gap. The CDR3 sequence is 15 residues long. Germline assignment: CDR1 SGHVS and CDR2 FNYEAQ. The CDR3 reads CASSLRRGRGEKLFF. CDR3 bases: TGTGCCAGCAGCCTCCGGAGGGGGAGGGGTGAAAAACTGTTTTTT.